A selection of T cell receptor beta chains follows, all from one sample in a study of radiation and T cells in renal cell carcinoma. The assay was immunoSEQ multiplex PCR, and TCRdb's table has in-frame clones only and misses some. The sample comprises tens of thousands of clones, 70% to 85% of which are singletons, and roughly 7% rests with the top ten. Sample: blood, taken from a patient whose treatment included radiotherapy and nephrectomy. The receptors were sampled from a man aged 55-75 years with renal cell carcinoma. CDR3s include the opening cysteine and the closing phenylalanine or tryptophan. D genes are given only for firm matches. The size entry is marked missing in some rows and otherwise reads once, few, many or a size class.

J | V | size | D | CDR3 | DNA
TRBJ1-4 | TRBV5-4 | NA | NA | CASSWRTDSNEKLFF | TGTGCCAGCAGCTGGCGGACAGATTCTAATGAAAAACTGTTTTTT
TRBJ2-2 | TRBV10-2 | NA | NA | CASIGPSGTGELFF | TGCGCCAGCATCGGACCCTCGGGTACCGGGGAGCTGTTTTTT
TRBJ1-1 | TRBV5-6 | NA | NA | CASSGAHLGTEAFF | TGTGCCAGCAGCGGGGCCCATTTAGGGACTGAAGCTTTCTTT
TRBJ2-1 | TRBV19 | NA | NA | CASSILAPYNEQFF | TGTGCCAGTAGTATTTTAGCGCCTTACAATGAGCAGTTCTTC
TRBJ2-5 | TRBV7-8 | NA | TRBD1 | CASSRGQGETQYF | TGTGCCAGCAGCCGAGGACAGGGAGAGACCCAGTACTTC
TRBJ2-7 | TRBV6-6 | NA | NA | CASSYYLGQGFYEQYF | TGTGCCAGCAGTTACTATTTAGGGCAGGGCTTCTACGAGCAGTACTTC
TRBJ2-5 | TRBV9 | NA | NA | CASSPTLWGQETQYF | TGTGCCAGCAGCCCTACCCTTTGGGGGCAAGAGACCCAGTACTTC
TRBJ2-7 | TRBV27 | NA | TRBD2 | CASSPSGRTSYEQYF | TGTGCCAGCAGTCCGAGCGGGAGGACCTCCTACGAGCAGTACTTC
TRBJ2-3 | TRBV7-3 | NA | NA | CASSDLSTDTQYF | TGTGCCAGCAGTGACCTGAGCACAGATACGCAGTATTTT
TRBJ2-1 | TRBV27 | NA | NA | CASSLGWEQFF | TGTGCCAGCAGTTTGGGATGGGAGCAGTTCTTC
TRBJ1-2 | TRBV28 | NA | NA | CASRTLAGGYTF | TGTGCCAGCAGAACTCTGGCAGGGGGCTACACCTTC
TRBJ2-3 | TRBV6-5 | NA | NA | CASSWGTDTQYF | TGTGCCAGCAGCTGGGGCACAGATACGCAGTATTTT
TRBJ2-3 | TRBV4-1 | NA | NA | CASSRNRFTTDTQYF | TGCGCCAGCAGCCGAAATAGGTTTACCACAGATACGCAGTATTTT
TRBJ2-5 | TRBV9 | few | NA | CASSVSGTVETQYF | TGTGCCAGCAGCGTAAGCGGGACAGTAGAGACCCAGTACTTC
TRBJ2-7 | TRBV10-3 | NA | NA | CATVLEVGYEQYF | TGTGCCACCGTACTCGAAGTGGGATACGAGCAGTACTTC
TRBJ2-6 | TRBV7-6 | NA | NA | CASSPTQAGEGGANVLTF | TGTGCCAGCAGCCCGACCCAGGCAGGGGAGGGTGGGGCCAACGTCCTGACTTTC
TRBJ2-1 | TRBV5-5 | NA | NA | CASSNSGSSYNEQFF | TGTGCCAGCAGCAATAGCGGAAGCTCCTACAATGAGCAGTTCTTC
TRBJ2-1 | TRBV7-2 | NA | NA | CASSLGLREQFF | TGTGCCAGCAGCTTAGGCCTTAGGGAGCAGTTCTTC
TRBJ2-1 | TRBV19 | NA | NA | CASSIGQVRYNEQFF | TGTGCCAGTAGTATAGGACAGGTCCGCTACAATGAGCAGTTCTTC
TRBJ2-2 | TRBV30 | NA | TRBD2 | CARGTSGGLRAGELFF | TGTGCCCGTGGGACTAGCGGGGGCCTTAGGGCCGGGGAGCTGTTTTTT
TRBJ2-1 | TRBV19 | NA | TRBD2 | CASSPISVLAGGNEQFF | TGTGCCAGTAGCCCTATTAGCGTACTAGCGGGAGGCAATGAGCAGTTCTTC
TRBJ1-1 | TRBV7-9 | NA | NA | CASSLGDFEWGEAFF | TGTGCCAGCAGCTTGGGAGACTTTGAATGGGGTGAAGCTTTCTTT
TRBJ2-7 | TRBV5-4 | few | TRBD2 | CASSLSSGSAYEQYF | TGTGCCAGCAGCTTATCCAGCGGGAGCGCCTACGAGCAGTACTTC
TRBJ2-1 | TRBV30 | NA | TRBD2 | CAWTGGRRHEQFF | TGTGCCTGGACGGGCGGGAGGCGTCATGAGCAGTTCTTC
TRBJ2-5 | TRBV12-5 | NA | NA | CASGAGVRETQYF | TGTGCTAGTGGTGCAGGGGTACGGGAGACCCAGTACTTC
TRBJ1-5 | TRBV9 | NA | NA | CASSVGVGSGQPQHF | TGTGCCAGCAGCGTAGGAGTCGGCTCGGGACAGCCCCAGCATTTT
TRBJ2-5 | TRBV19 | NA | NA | CASTPAGRTETQYF | TGTGCCAGTACCCCGGCTGGGAGAACGGAGACCCAGTACTTC
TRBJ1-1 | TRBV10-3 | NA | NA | CAIAYGVGTEAFF | TGTGCCATCGCTTACGGAGTAGGCACTGAAGCTTTCTTT
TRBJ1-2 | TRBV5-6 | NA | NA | CASSLGRRVGGYTF | TGTGCCAGCAGCTTGGGGAGACGGGTTGGAGGCTACACCTTC
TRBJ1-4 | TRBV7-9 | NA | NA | CASSPRQDHKLFF | TGTGCCAGCAGCCCCCGACAGGATCACAAACTGTTTTTT
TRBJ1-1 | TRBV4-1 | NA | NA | CASSLQGPTEAFF | TGCGCCAGCAGCTTACAGGGTCCCACTGAAGCTTTCTTT
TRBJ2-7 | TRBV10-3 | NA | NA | CAISETSNINEQYF | TGTGCCATCAGTGAGACTAGTAATATAAACGAGCAGTACTTC
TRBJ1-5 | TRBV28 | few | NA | CASSLGGLWSNQPQHF | TGTGCCAGCAGTTTAGGAGGCCTTTGGAGCAATCAGCCCCAGCATTTT
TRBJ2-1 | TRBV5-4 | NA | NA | CASSLVAGPLQWNEQFF | TGTGCCAGCAGCTTGGTCGCGGGCCCCCTACAGTGGAATGAGCAGTTCTTC
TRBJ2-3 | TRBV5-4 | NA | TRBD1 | CASSLNPQGINTQYF | TGTGCCAGCAGCTTGAATCCACAGGGGATAAATACGCAGTATTTT
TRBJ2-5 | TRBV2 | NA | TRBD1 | CASNPDGAGGTETQYF | TGTGCCAGCAACCCCGATGGGGCAGGGGGCACAGAGACCCAGTACTTC
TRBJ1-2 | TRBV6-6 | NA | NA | CASTSTDRRIEGYTF | TGTGCCAGCACTTCTACCGACAGGCGGATCGAGGGCTACACCTTC
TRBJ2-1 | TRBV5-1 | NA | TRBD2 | CASSLPAGGNEQFF | TGCGCCAGCAGCTTGCCAGCGGGAGGGAATGAGCAGTTCTTC
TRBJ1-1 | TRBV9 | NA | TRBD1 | CASSVGGTGINTEAFF | TGTGCCAGCAGCGTAGGGGGGACAGGGATAAACACTGAAGCTTTCTTT
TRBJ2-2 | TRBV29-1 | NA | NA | CSATPGTTGELFF | TGCAGCGCAACACCCGGGACAACCGGGGAGCTGTTTTTT
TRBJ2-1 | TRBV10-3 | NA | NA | CAISQASSSYNEQFF | TGTGCCATCAGTCAAGCATCGAGCTCCTACAATGAGCAGTTCTTC
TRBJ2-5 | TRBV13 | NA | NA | CASSPDSFPSTQYF | TGTGCCAGCAGCCCCGACAGTTTTCCTTCGACCCAGTACTTC
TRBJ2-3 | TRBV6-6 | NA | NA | CASTLLAEADTQYF | TGTGCCAGCACCCTATTAGCGGAGGCAGATACGCAGTATTTT
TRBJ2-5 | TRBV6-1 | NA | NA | CASRSPGRHQETQYF | TGTGCCAGCAGGAGCCCGGGACGGCATCAAGAGACCCAGTACTTC
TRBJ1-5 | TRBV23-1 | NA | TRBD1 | CASSQDRADQPQHF | TGCGCCAGCAGTCAAGACAGGGCGGATCAGCCCCAGCATTTT
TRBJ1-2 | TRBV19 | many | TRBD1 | CASSVPGQGYGYTF | TGTGCCAGTAGTGTCCCGGGACAGGGCTATGGCTACACCTTC
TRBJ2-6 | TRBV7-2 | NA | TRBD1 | CASSLAMLPRTGSSGANVLTF | TGTGCCAGCAGCTTAGCGATGTTGCCCCGGACAGGGTCGTCCGGGGCCAACGTCCTGACTTTC
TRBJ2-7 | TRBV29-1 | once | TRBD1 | CSVEAGQGYYEQYF | TGCAGCGTTGAAGCGGGACAGGGCTATTACGAGCAGTACTTC
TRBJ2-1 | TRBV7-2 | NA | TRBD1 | CASSAIRGPYNEQFF | TGTGCCAGCAGCGCGATCAGGGGGCCCTACAATGAGCAGTTCTTC
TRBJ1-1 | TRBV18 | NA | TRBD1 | CASSRLDRGLAEAFF | TGTGCCAGCTCCCGACTGGACAGGGGGCTAGCTGAAGCTTTCTTT
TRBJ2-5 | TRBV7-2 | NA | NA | CASSINTGTHGETQYF | TGTGCCAGCAGCATAAACACCGGGACCCACGGGGAGACCCAGTACTTC
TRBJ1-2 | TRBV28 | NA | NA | CASSSSTGFGWGYTF | NA
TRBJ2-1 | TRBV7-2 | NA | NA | CASSLEQRAYYNEQFF | TGTGCCAGCAGCTTAGAACAGCGGGCCTACTACAATGAGCAGTTCTTC
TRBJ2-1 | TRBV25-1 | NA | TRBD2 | CASSGSGRGLNNEQFF | TGTGCCAGCAGTGGGAGCGGGAGGGGATTAAACAATGAGCAGTTCTTC
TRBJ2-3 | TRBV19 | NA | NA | CASSIQLVGDTQYF | TGTGCCAGTAGTATCCAACTAGTTGGAGATACGCAGTATTTT
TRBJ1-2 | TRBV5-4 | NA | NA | CASSPPMPLNYGYTF | TGTGCCAGCAGCCCGCCAATGCCCCTTAACTATGGCTACACCTTC
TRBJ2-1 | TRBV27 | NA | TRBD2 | CASKSGRSSYNEQFF | TGTGCCAGCAAGAGCGGGAGGAGCTCCTACAATGAGCAGTTCTTC
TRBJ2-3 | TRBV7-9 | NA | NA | CASLTSTDTQYF | TGTGCCAGCTTAACCAGCACAGATACGCAGTATTTT
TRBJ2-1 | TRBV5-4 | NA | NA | CASSLYNEQFF | TGTGCCAGCAGCTTGTATAATGAGCAGTTCTTC
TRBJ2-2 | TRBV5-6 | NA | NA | CASSFGSGALTGELFF | TGTGCCAGCAGCTTTGGATCGGGGGCGCTCACCGGGGAGCTGTTTTTT